What follows are 24 T cell receptor beta chains derived from one specimen sequenced in a study of monozygotic twins with inflammatory bowel disease. TCRdb reanalyzed the 5' RACE reads, giving one entry per CDR3 protein sequence and no DNA. The sample yields 400,000 to 500,000 distinct CDR3 sequences, of which the top ten take up approximately 2.3%. Sample: blood. Receptors originate from a human donor with ulcerative colitis or Crohn's disease, or a healthy co-twin of an affected twin (not recorded which).

The rearrangement uses TRBV20-1 and TRBJ2-1; TCRdb's assignment of TRBD2 cannot be checked, as there is no DNA. The CDR3 is 13 amino acids. Germline V gene sequence: CDR1 DFQATT, CDR2 SNEGSKA (reference sequence). The chain's CDR3 is CSARRAGCNEQFF.

The rearrangement links TRBV10-3 to TRBJ2-3. CDR3 length: 15 residues. In germline, CDR1 is ENHRY, CDR2 SYGVKD. The CDR3 protein is CAITSGPASTDTQYF.

The rearrangement uses TRBV6-2 or TRBV6-3 and TRBJ2-7; without DNA, the TCRdb call of TRBD2 cannot be checked. CDR1 is MNHEY, CDR2 SVGEGT, per germline. This CDR3 has 14 residues. The CDR3 spells CASRVSDLAGRQYF.

The chain links TRBV11-2 to TRBJ2-3; no DNA is available, so the TRBD1 call from TCRdb remains unchecked. There are 16 residues in the CDR3. In germline, CDR1 is SGHAT, CDR2 FQNNGV. CDR3 sequence reads: CASSFSKGASTDTQYF.

The chain couples TRBV10-3 to TRBJ2-7. The CDR3 runs to 13 residues. The germline V gene encodes CDR1 ENHRY and CDR2 SYGVKD. The CDR3 loop reads CAISDGLRDEQYF.

This chain connects TRBV5-6 to TRBJ2-7. CDR3 length: 13 residues. Germline lookup yields CDR1 SGHDT and CDR2 YYEEEE. CDR3 region: CASSLEGFHEQYF.

CDR3: CASEPGSATEAFF. The chain recombines TRBV10-3 with TRBJ1-1; TCRdb calls TRBD1, which cannot be checked without DNA. Germline V gives CDR1 ENHRY, CDR2 SYGVKD. The CDR3 consists of 13 residues.

CDR3 loop: CASSLLADEQFF. This rearrangement joins TRBV12-3 or TRBV12-4 to TRBJ2-1; the D gene TCRdb calls, TRBD2, cannot be checked with no DNA. This CDR3 is built from 12 residues.

V and J are TRBV25-1 and TRBJ1-6; TCRdb picks TRBD1, but there is no DNA to check that call. The germline V gene has CDR1 MGHDK and CDR2 SYGVNS. The CDR3 sequence is 13 residues long. The CDR3 protein is CASNDRWDSPLHF. Full variable domain (rest looked up from reference TRBV25-1 and TRBJ1-6): EADIYQTPRYLVIGTGKKITLECSQTMGHDKMYWYQQDPGMELHLIHYSYGVNSTEKGDLSSESTVSRIRTEHFPLTLESARPSHTSQYLCASNDRWDSPLHFGNGTRLTVT.

This chain's CDR3 is CSAVGRSLAGGAVVNNEQFF. The chain couples TRBV20-1 to TRBJ2-1; TCRdb designates TRBD2, a call that cannot be tested without DNA. The CDR3 has 20 residues. Germline V gene data show CDR1 as DFQATT and CDR2 as SNEGSKA (reference sequence).

This chain joins TRBV20-1 and TRBJ2-4; TCRdb's assignment of TRBD2 cannot be checked, as there is no DNA. The germline CDR1 and CDR2 sequences are DFQATT and SNEGSKA (reference sequence). The CDR3 runs to 14 residues. The CDR3 spells CSARTASGMDIQYF.

The rearrangement uses TRBV10-3 and TRBJ1-5; TCRdb lists TRBD1, though no DNA is available to test this call. Germline V gene data show CDR1 as ENHRY and CDR2 as SYGVKD. The CDR3 contains 14 residues. CDR3 region: CAIKGADSNQPQHF.

The chain employs TRBV20-1 and TRBJ1-2; TCRdb's assignment of TRBD1 cannot be checked, as there is no DNA. The CDR3 has 15 residues. Germline CDR1 DFQATT, CDR2 SNEGSKA (reference sequence). The CDR3 region is CSARGPGQGNYGYTF.

The chain joins TRBV12-3 or TRBV12-4 to TRBJ2-1; with no DNA, the TCRdb D assignment of TRBD2 cannot be verified. The CDR3 spans 20 residues. The CDR3 loop reads CASSLPNIPTGLAGYNEQFF.

The chain recombines TRBV12-3 or TRBV12-4 with TRBJ1-2; TCRdb indicates TRBD1, and absent DNA this call remains unverified. CDR3 length: 14 residues. Here the CDR3 reads CASSLQGAQGGYTF.

The chain recombines TRBV7-6 with TRBJ2-7; with no DNA, the TCRdb D assignment of TRBD2 cannot be verified. The CDR3 extends over 15 amino acids. Looked up from germline, CDR1 is SGHVS and CDR2 is FNYEAQ. CDR3 sequence: CASSFGSGGINEQYF.

The chain joins TRBV7-2 to TRBJ2-3. Germline lookup yields CDR1 SGHTA and CDR2 FQGNSA. The CDR3 spans 16 residues. CDR3 residues: CASSRSGSTRLDTQYF.

The chain couples TRBV6-5 to TRBJ2-2; lacking DNA, the TRBD1 call made by TCRdb goes unchecked. The germline V gene encodes CDR1 MNHEY and CDR2 SVGAGI. This CDR3 is 16 amino acids long. This chain's CDR3 is CASSWVGDLNTGELFF.

The genes are TRBV20-1 and TRBJ2-1. The CDR3 is 11 residues long. Germline values: CDR1 DFQATT, CDR2 SNEGSKA (reference sequence). The CDR3 sequence is CSAYLYNEQFF.

The chain joins TRBV7-9 to TRBJ1-1. The germline gives CDR1 SEHNR, CDR2 FQNEAQ (reference sequence). The CDR3 has 13 residues. The CDR3: CASSLVSSLEAFF. Together with reference TRBV7-9 and TRBJ1-1, the CDR3 gives the full variable domain: DTGVSQNPRHKITKRGQNVTFRCDPISEHNRLYWYRQTLGQGPEFLTYFQNEAQLEKSRLLSDRFSAERPKGSFSTLEIQRTEQGDSAMYLCASSLVSSLEAFFGQGTRLTVV.

The chain joins TRBV5-5 to TRBJ1-6; no DNA is available, so the TRBD1 call from TCRdb remains unchecked. This CDR3 region has 15 residues. The germline gives CDR1 SGHKS, CDR2 YYEKEE (reference sequence). CDR3 protein: CASSQGQTYNSPLHF.

The chain has TRBV5-4 and TRBJ2-3; absent DNA, TCRdb's TRBD1 call cannot be checked. The CDR3 consists of 15 residues. Germline V CDR1 and CDR2: SGHNT, YYREEE (reference sequence). CDR3 in amino acids: CASSSRQGDADTQYF.

The V call is TRBV28, the J call TRBJ2-3; with no DNA, the TCRdb D assignment of TRBD1 cannot be verified. The CDR3 contains 16 residues. The V gene's germline CDR1 is MDHEN and CDR2 SYDVKM. CDR3 region: CASSGYGQGRTDTQYF.

This rearrangement joins TRBV7-2 to TRBJ2-4. Per germline, CDR1 SGHTA and CDR2 FQGNSA. The CDR3 covers 15 residues. CDR3 amino acids: CASSLVWSSKNIQYF. Looking up the rest from reference TRBV7-2 and TRBJ2-4 gives the full variable domain: GAGVSQSPSNKVTEKGKDVELRCDPISGHTALYWYRQSLGQGLEFLIYFQGNSAPDKSGLPSDRFSAERTGGSVSTLTIQRTQQEDSAVYLCASSLVWSSKNIQYFGAGTRLSVL.